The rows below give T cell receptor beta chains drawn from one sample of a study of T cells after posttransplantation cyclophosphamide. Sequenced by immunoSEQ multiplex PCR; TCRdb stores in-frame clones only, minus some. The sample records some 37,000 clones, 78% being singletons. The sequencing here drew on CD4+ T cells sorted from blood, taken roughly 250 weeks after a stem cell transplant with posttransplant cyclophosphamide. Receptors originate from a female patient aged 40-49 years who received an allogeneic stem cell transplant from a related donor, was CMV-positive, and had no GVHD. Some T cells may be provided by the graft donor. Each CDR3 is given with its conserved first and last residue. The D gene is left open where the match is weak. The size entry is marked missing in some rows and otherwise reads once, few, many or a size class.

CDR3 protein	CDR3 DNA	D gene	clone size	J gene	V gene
CASSLVGGQGGYEQYF	TGTGCCAGCAGCTTAGTAGGGGGACAGGGGGGGTACGAGCAGTACTTC	TRBD1	.	TRBJ2-7	TRBV7-8
CASSIWTGGDPDTQYF	TGCGCCAGCAGCATCTGGACAGGGGGCGATCCAGATACGCAGTATTTT	TRBD1	.	TRBJ2-3	TRBV5-1
CASSPLRDSYNSPLHF	TGTGCCAGCTCACCACTCAGGGACTCCTATAATTCACCCCTCCACTTT	.	.	TRBJ1-6	TRBV18
CASSPLGSTGAYEQYF	TGTGCCAGTAGTCCGTTAGGATCGACAGGCGCCTACGAGCAGTACTTC	.	.	TRBJ2-7	TRBV19
CASTHGGTDTQYF	TGTGCCAGCACACACGGGGGTACAGATACGCAGTATTTT	.	.	TRBJ2-3	TRBV5-4
CASQRLTGMPGTEAFF	TGTGCCAGCCAACGACTCACGGGTATGCCGGGCACTGAAGCTTTCTTT	.	.	TRBJ1-1	TRBV18
CASSRVGGGHGDTQYF	TGTGCCAGCAGCCGAGTGGGCGGGGGCCATGGAGATACGCAGTATTTT	.	.	TRBJ2-3	TRBV11-2
CASRWGANTGELFF	TGTGCCAGCCGCTGGGGGGCGAACACCGGGGAGCTGTTTTTT	.	.	TRBJ2-2	TRBV27
CASSLGSGKGETQYF	TGCGCCAGCAGCTTGGGGTCAGGGAAGGGTGAGACCCAGTACTTC	.	.	TRBJ2-5	TRBV5-1
CASSDRGGNGNTIYF	TGTGCCAGCAGTGATAGAGGGGGAAATGGAAACACCATATATTTT	.	once	TRBJ1-3	TRBV2
CASSIGSGEETQYF	TGTGCCAGTAGTATAGGGTCGGGAGAAGAGACCCAGTACTTC	.	once	TRBJ2-5	TRBV19
CASSYLPSGYEQYF	TGTGCCAGCAGTTACCTACCATCGGGTTACGAGCAGTACTTC	.	.	TRBJ2-7	TRBV6-6
CATGGQSYGYTF	TGTGCCACGGGAGGACAGAGCTATGGCTACACCTTC	.	few	TRBJ1-2	TRBV6-5
CASSLYVEQYF	TGTGCCAGCAGCTTATACGTCGAGCAGTACTTC	.	.	TRBJ2-7	TRBV11-2
CASSLRARDTQYF	TGTGCCAGCAGTTTGCGGGCCAGGGATACGCAGTATTTT	.	.	TRBJ2-3	TRBV6-5
CASQRRQGYGETQYF	TGTGCCAGCCAGAGAAGGCAGGGGTACGGAGAGACCCAGTACTTC	.	.	TRBJ2-5	TRBV27
CASSEFAALLSYEQYF	TGTGCCAGCAGTGAGTTTGCAGCGCTACTCTCCTACGAGCAGTACTTC	.	.	TRBJ2-7	TRBV6-1
CASSLRGPEGQYF	TGTGCCAGCAGCTTACGTGGACCTGAGGGGCAGTACTTC	.	few	TRBJ2-7	TRBV7-2
CASSIKSGGGAYEQYF	TGTGCCAGTAGTATTAAGTCTGGCGGGGGGGCCTACGAGCAGTACTTC	TRBD2	.	TRBJ2-7	TRBV19
CASSLRDILSYEQYF	TGTGCCAGCAGCTTGCGGGACATCCTCTCCTACGAGCAGTACTTC	.	.	TRBJ2-7	TRBV5-6
CASSPIQGPTEAFF	TGTGCCAGCAGCCCAATCCAGGGTCCCACTGAAGCTTTCTTT	.	.	TRBJ1-1	TRBV6-1
CASSFSRTGMYEQYF	TGTGCCAGCAGTTTCAGCCGGACAGGGATGTACGAGCAGTACTTC	TRBD1	once	TRBJ2-7	TRBV27
CASTLKGTSQPQHF	TGTGCCAGTACTCTAAAGGGGACTTCTCAACCCCAGCATTTT	.	few	TRBJ1-5	TRBV19